This T cell receptor beta chain was recovered during a study of T cells after yellow fever vaccination. For TCR, cDNA came from 5'RACE template switching, which added a universal primer site and UMIs. TCRdb analysed the 5' RACE reads with MiXCR anew, one entry per CDR3 protein. The data hold under 250,000 distinct CDR3 sequences, with 3.2% observed a single time. This CDR3 contains 12 residues. V was cut by 5 bases and J by 6 bases, with 10 bases left in between. Germline V lookup: CDR1 MNHEY, CDR2 SVGEGT. This clonotype was seen ten or more times. The antigen is not known. The study's findings and limits: Abundant clonotypes from the bulk population could have been carried over as contaminants into FACS-sorted repertoires. Subsequent booster samples again held most clones from primary vaccination (around 96% CD4, about 85% CD8).

This clonotype was sampled from a young man who received the YFV17D yellow fever vaccine. The V call is TRBV6-2 or TRBV6-3, the J call TRBJ1-1; possible D gene TRBD1, 6 bases. The sample consisted of CD4+ T cells sorted from PBMCs, taken 10 days after the yellow fever booster vaccination. The CDR3 protein is CASSTQGPEAFF. The DNA for the CDR3 is TGTGCCAGCAGTACACAGGGCCCTGAAGCTTTCTTT.